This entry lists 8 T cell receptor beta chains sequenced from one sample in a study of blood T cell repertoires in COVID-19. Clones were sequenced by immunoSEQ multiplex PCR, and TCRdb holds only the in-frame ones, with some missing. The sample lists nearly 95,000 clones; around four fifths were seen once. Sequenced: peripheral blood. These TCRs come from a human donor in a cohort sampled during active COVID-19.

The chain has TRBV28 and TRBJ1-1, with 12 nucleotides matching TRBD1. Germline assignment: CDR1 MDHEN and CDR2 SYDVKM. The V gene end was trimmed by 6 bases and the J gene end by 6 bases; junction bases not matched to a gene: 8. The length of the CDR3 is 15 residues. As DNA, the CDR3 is TGTGCCAGCAGCTCAGGGGGGACAGGGGGCTCTGAAGCTTTCTTT. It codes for CASSSGGTGGSEAFF.

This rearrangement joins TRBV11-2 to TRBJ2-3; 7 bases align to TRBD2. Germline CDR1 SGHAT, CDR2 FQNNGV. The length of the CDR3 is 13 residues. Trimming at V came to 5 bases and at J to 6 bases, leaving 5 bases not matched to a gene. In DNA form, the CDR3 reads TGTGCCAGCAGCATTGGACTAGGCGATACGCAGTATTTT. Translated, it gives CASSIGLGDTQYF.

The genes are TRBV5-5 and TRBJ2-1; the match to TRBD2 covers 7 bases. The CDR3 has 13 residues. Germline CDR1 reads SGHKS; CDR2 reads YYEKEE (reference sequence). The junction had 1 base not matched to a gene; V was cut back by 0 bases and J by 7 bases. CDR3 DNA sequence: TGTGCCAGCAGCTTGGGGACTAGAAATGAGCAGTTCTTC. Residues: CASSLGTRNEQFF.

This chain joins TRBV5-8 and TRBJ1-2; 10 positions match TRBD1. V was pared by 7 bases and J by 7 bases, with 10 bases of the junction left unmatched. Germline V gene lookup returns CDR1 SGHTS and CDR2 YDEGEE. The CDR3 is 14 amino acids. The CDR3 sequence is CASLLGQGKSGYTF. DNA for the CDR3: TGTGCCAGCCTTTTGGGACAGGGGAAGTCTGGCTACACCTTC. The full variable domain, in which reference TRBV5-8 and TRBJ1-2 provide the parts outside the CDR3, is EAGVTQSPTHLIKTRGQQATLRCSPISGHTSVYWYQQALGLGLQFLLWYDEGEERNRGNFPPRFSGRQFPNYSSELNVNALELEDSALYLCASLLGQGKSGYTFGSGTRLTVV.

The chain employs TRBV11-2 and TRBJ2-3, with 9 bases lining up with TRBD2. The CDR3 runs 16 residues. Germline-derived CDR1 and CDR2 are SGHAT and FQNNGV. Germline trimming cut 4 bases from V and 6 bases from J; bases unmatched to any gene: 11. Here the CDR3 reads CASSSGGGRASDTQYF. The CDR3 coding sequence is TGTGCCAGCAGCTCAGGTGGCGGGAGGGCCTCTGATACGCAGTATTTT. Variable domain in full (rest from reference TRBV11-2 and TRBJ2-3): EAGVAQSPRYKIIEKRQSVAFWCNPISGHATLYWYQQILGQGPKLLIQFQNNGVVDDSQLPKDRFSAERLKGVDSTLKIQPAKLEDSAVYLCASSSGGGRASDTQYFGPGTRLTVL.

The CDR3 DNA reads TGTGCCAGCAGTTCCCTAGACGAGCAGTTCTTC. It translates to CASSSLDEQFF. The rearrangement joins TRBV6-6 to TRBJ2-1, with D hard to call. The germline CDR1 and CDR2 sequences are MNHNY and SVGAGI (reference sequence). This CDR3 is built from 11 residues. V gave up 4 bases and J gave up 10 bases, with 8 bases separating them.

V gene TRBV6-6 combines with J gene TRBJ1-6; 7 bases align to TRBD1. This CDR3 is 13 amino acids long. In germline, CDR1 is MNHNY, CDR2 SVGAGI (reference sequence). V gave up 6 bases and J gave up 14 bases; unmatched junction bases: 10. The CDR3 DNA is TGTGCCAGCAGCCCTCCCACAGGGGCCGCCCTCCACTTT. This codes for CASSPPTGAALHF.

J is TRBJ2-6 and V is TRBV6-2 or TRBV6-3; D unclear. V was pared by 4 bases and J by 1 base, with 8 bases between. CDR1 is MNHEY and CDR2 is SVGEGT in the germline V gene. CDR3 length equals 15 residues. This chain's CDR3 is CASSSIDSGANVLTF. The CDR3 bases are TGTGCCAGCAGTTCAATAGATTCTGGGGCCAACGTCCTGACTTTC.